This TCR beta chain is from a study of blood T cells in healthy people across ages. As regards this clonotype: Its antigen is still unknown.

The ends were cut back, 1 base at V and 2 bases at J, with 11 bases in the middle. CDR1 is SGHTA, CDR2 FQGNSA, per germline. This CDR3 spans 15 amino acids. Study observations and caveats: Strong correlation linked observed beta diversity and percent naive T cells.

The draw of peripheral blood yielded roughly 9.4 milliliters from each donor. Alongside a J-beta primer mix, a sample-barcoded 5' primer served in a second PCR lasting roughly 6 to 11 cycles. Each sample yielded at least 2.5 million CDR3-containing paired-end reads. TCRdb re-called the 5' RACE reads with MiXCR, one entry per CDR3 protein. The table records some 690,000 distinct CDR3 sequences, 20% to 25% of them present only once. The sample taken for sequencing was blood. The chain uses TRBV7-2 and TRBJ2-5; D unresolved. The clonotype comes from a man in his 70s in good health. The CDR3 is CASSLVVGPQETQYF. DNA for the CDR3: TGTGCCAGCAGCTTAGTGGTAGGGCCGCAAGAGACCCAGTACTTC.